This T cell receptor beta chain emerged from a study of blood T cells in healthy people across ages (dated by TCRdb to between 2015 and 2017). For context, the study as a whole: In model experiments, template switching captured roughly one uniquely barcoded TCR beta cDNA molecule for every two T cells. To track age-related changes in TCR beta repertoire diversity, the study relied on deep sequencing normalized with unique cDNA molecular identifiers. The donors were split into four age groups: young (average around 15 years), middle-aged (nearly 40), aged (62) and long-lived (roughly 80). To avoid experimental bias, donors of different ages were randomly spread across the sequencing lanes. The study analyzed two additional independent replicas of 1 million unique cDNA reads from the same blood draw for two donors, one aged 18 to 30 and one aged 80 or older. The paper's findings and limits, for the study overall: Since profiling was done on bulk unsorted PBMCs, naive and antigen-experienced compartments could not be conclusively compared. Observed TCR beta diversity per million T cells fell roughly linearly with age, and a significant reduction was already apparent by age about 38. Estimates of total diversity from one million sequenced T cells were regarded as lower bounds and underestimates. Donor CMV infection status was unknown, potentially confounding age-related changes in expanded clonotypes. Compared with the aged group, more naive CD4+ T cells, fewer expanded clones and increased TCR diversity were shown by the long-lived group, suggesting age selection. The percentage of naive T cells measured by flow cytometry correlated strongly with observed TCR beta diversity.

The donors were some 36 Caucasian individuals from Russia, aged roughly 6 to 100 years, who were systemically healthy. Each donor gave ten milliliters of peripheral blood, drawn into EDTA-treated Vacutainer tubes. Ficoll-Paque density-gradient centrifugation was used to isolate PBMCs, with at least 7 million per sample. Trizol reagent was used to extract total RNA from the PBMCs, yielding at least 5 micrograms per sample. Naive CD45RAhigh/CD27high T cell percentages were measured by flow cytometry on a PBMC aliquot from every donor. Libraries were constructed by 5' RACE. The listed sequencing device is Illumina HiSeq 2500. The second PCR ran for about 6 to 12 cycles and used a J-beta primer mix along with a sample-barcoded 5' primer. Each TCR beta cDNA molecule received a unique molecular identifier from a template-switch 5' adaptor carrying 12 random nucleotides. Each sample yielded at least 3 million CDR3-containing paired-end reads. First-strand cDNA was synthesized from all RNA with the Mint cDNA synthesis kit, primed by a TRBC-specific oligonucleotide. Following uracil-DNA glycosylase treatment, all cDNA underwent a first 18-cycle PCR with the universal primers M1SS and BC2_uni_R. The published analysis was carried out like this. Normalization of each sample was performed by random selection of 1 million high-quality reads, each carrying a distinct molecular identifier. Reads sharing molecular identifiers were discarded rather than binned into consensus sequences. MiTCR, with a Q25 quality threshold and the strictest error-elimination algorithm, was used for CDR3 identification, clonotype clustering and error correction. Lower-bound total TCR beta diversity was estimated with a nonparametric unseen species model using Euler transformation. TCRdb trimmed the raw reads at Q25, called clones with MiXCR and kept productive beta chains. All rows with the same CDR3 protein become a single entry with the most common DNA and genes. TCRdb assigned the V and J calls; the authors' analysis was not used. The sample table lists roughly 930,000 distinct CDR3 sequences, about 44% of them with a count of one. Of the sample, 13% is held by the ten largest clones.

As regards this clonotype: The specificity of this receptor is unknown. Base-call qualities are not available, and no considerably larger clone is one nucleotide away.

The CDR3 sequence holds 15 residues, the cysteine and phenylalanine included. The DNA shown is the 45-base CDR3, in frame from base 1. Cut back by 6 bases and 0 bases, the V and J ends lie 16 bases apart. CDR1 SGHRS and CDR2 YFSETQ were looked up in the germline V gene. This TCR was sampled from a man aged 30-40 years in good health. The rearrangement combines TRBV5-1 with TRBJ2-7, with no reliable assignment of the D segment. The specimen sequenced was blood. The CDR3 region has the sequence CASTLSYGPSYEQYF. The bases are TGCGCCAGCACATTATCCTACGGACCCTCCTACGAGCAGTACTTC.